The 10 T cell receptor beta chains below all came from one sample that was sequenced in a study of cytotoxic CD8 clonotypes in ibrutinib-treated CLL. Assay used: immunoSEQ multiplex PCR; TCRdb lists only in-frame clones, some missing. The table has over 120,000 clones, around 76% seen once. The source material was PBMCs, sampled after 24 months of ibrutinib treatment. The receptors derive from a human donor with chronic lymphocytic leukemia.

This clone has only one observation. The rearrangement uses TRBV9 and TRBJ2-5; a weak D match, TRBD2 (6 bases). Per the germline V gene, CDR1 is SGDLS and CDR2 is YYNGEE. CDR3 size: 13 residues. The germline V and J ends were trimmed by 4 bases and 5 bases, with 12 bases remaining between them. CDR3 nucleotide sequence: TGTGCCAGCAGCCCAAGCGGGCGGGAGACCCAGTACTTC. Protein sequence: CASSPSGRETQYF.

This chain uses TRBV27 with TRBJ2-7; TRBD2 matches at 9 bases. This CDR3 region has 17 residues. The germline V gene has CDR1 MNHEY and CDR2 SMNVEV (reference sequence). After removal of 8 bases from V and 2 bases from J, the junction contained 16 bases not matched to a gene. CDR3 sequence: CASRQGLASSRAYEQYF. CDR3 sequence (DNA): TGTGCCAGCCGTCAGGGACTAGCCTCTTCCAGAGCCTACGAGCAGTACTTC.

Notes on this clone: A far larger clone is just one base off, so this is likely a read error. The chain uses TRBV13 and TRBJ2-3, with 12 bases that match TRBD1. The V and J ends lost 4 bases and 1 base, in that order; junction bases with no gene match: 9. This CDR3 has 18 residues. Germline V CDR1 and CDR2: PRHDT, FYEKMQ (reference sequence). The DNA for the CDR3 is TGTGCCAGCAGCTCCACCCCGGGACAGGGGGCGGGCACAGATACGCAGTATTTT. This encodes CASSSTPGQGAGTDTQYF.

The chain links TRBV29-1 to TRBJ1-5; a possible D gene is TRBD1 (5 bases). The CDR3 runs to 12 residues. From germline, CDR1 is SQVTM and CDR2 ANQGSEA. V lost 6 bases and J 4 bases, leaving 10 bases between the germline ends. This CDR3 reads CSVGDSNQPQHF. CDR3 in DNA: TGCAGCGTGGGGGATTCAAATCAGCCCCAGCATTTT.

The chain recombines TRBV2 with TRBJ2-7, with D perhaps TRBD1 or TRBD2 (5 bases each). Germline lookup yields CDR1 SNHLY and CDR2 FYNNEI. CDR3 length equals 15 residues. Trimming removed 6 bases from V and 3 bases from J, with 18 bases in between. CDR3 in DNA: TGTGCCAGCAGCGCCCTTGGCAGGGACCTCTACGAGCAGTACTTC. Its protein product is CASSALGRDLYEQYF.

CDR3 DNA sequence: TGTGCCAGCAGCCCCGTCGGGGGAGAGTCCACCGGGGAGCTGTTTTTT. Its translation is CASSPVGGESTGELFF. The chain has TRBV11-2 and TRBJ2-2, with a weak D call TRBD2 (6 bases). The CDR3 contains 16 residues. Germline V lookup: CDR1 SGHAT, CDR2 FQNNGV. V was pared by 5 bases and J by 4 bases, with 17 bases between.

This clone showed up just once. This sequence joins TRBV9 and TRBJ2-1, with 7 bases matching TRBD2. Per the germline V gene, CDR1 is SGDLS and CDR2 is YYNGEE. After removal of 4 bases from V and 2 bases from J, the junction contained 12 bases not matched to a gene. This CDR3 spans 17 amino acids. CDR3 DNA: TGTGCCAGCAGCCTCCGACTAGCCTGTAGGGCCTACAATGAGCAGTTCTTC. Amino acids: CASSLRLACRAYNEQFF.

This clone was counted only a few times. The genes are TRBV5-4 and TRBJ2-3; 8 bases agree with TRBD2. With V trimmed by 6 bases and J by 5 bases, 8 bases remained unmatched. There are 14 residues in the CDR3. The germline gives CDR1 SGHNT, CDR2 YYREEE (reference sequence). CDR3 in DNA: TGTGCCAGCACCAGCGGGAGAGAGGGAGATACGCAGTATTTT. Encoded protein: CASTSGREGDTQYF. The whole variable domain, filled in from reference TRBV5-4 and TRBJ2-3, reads ETGVTQSPTHLIKTRGQQVTLRCSSQSGHNTVSWYQQALGQGPQFIFQYYREEENGRGNFPPRFSGLQFPNYSSELNVNALELDDSALYLCASTSGREGDTQYFGPGTRLTVL.

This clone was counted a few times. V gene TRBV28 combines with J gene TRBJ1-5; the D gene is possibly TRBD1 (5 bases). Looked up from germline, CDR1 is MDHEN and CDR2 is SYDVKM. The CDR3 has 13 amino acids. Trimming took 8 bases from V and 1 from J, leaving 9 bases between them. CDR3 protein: CASDSLSNQPQHF. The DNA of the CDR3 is TGTGCCAGCGACAGCTTAAGCAATCAGCCCCAGCATTTT.

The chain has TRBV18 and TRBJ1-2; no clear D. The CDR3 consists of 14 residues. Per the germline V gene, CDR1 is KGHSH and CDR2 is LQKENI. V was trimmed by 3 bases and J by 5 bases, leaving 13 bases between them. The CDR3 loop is CASSPLASPYGYTF. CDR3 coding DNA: TGTGCCAGCTCACCCCTAGCCTCACCTTATGGCTACACCTTC.